A selection of T cell receptor beta chains follows, all from one sample in a study of beta chain features in type 1 diabetes. The repertoire was sequenced with immunoSEQ multiplex PCR; TCRdb's copy has only in-frame clones and lacks some. The data show roughly 250,000 clones, around 20% seen once. The sequenced sample consisted of naive CD4+ T cells from blood. The receptors were gathered from a woman in her thirties or forties with type 1 diabetes. Each CDR3 is given with its conserved first and last residue. The D gene is left open where the match is weak. The listing skips clone size in some rows; elsewhere it reads once, few, many or a size class.

V	J	size	D	DNA	CDR3
TRBV7-7	TRBJ2-2	few	.	TGTGCCAGCAGCCTGGGGACTCCACCCGGGGAGCTGTTTTTT	CASSLGTPPGELFF
TRBV9	TRBJ2-2	few	TRBD1	TGTGCCAGCAGCACCGGGACAGTTAACACCGGGGAGCTGTTTTTT	CASSTGTVNTGELFF
TRBV30	TRBJ1-1	.	TRBD1	TGTGCCTGGTCTGGGACAGGGCGCACTGAAGCTTTCTTT	CAWSGTGRTEAFF
TRBV19	TRBJ1-5	.	.	TGTGCCAGTAGAGGGGCGGATCAGCCCCAGCATTTT	CASRGADQPQHF
TRBV5-1	TRBJ2-7	few	TRBD2	TGCGCCAGCTGCTTCGGGGGGACTGAATCCTACGAGCAGTACTTC	CASCFGGTESYEQYF
TRBV2	TRBJ2-4	.	TRBD1	TGTGCCAGCAGGTTCCGGGACAGGACGGACATTCAGTACTTC	CASRFRDRTDIQYF
TRBV5-1	TRBJ2-5	few	.	TGCGCCAGCAGCGTCGGGAGTTACCAAGAGACCCAGTACTTC	CASSVGSYQETQYF
TRBV7-9	TRBJ2-3	few	.	TGTGCCAGCAGTCGCGGGCCACGGCGCACAGATACGCAGTATTTT	CASSRGPRRTDTQYF
TRBV28	TRBJ2-1	.	TRBD2	TGTGCCAGCAGTTTCATTGGCGGGGGGAGCTCCTACAATGAGCAGTTCTTC	CASSFIGGGSSYNEQFF
TRBV7-9	TRBJ2-5	few	.	TGTGCCAGCAGCCCGAGGCCCCAAGAGACCCAGTACTTC	CASSPRPQETQYF
TRBV18	TRBJ2-3	.	TRBD1	TGTGCCAGCTCATGGGGACAGGTCACAGATACGCAGTATTTT	CASSWGQVTDTQYF
TRBV13	TRBJ1-2	few	.	TGTGCCAGCAGCTTAGGGGTGCGGAGGGACTATGGCTACACCTTC	CASSLGVRRDYGYTF
TRBV28	TRBJ2-1	few	TRBD2	TGTGCCAGCAGTTCCCCGACTAGCGGTCCCTATGAGCAGTTCTTC	CASSSPTSGPYEQFF
TRBV29-1	TRBJ1-1	.	.	TGCAGCGTTTTGACAGGTCATGAAGCTTTCTTT	CSVLTGHEAFF
TRBV5-4	TRBJ2-7	few	TRBD2	TGTGCCAGCAGCTTGGATAGCGGGACCATCTACGAGCAGTACTTC	CASSLDSGTIYEQYF
TRBV5-1	TRBJ2-5	.	TRBD1	TGCGCCAGCAGTCAAGGACAGGGCCAAGAGACCCAGTACTTC	CASSQGQGQETQYF
TRBV5-6	TRBJ1-2	few	.	TGTGCCAGCAGCCTCTTCAACGAGCTGAACTATGGCTACACCTTC	CASSLFNELNYGYTF
TRBV20-1	TRBJ2-4	.	TRBD1	TGCAGTGGACCGGGACAGAGGTACTTC	CSGPGQRYF
TRBV18	TRBJ1-5	few	.	TGTGCCAGCTCGGACAGCGAAGAGCCCCAGCATTTT	CASSDSEEPQHF
TRBV5-1	TRBJ2-7	few	.	TGCGCCAGCAGCCCCGGTGGAGCCTCCTACGAGCAGTACTTC	CASSPGGASYEQYF
TRBV7-2	TRBJ2-3	few	.	TGTGCCAGCCGACCGAGGGCGGGCTTCACAGATACGCAGTATTTT	CASRPRAGFTDTQYF
TRBV5-1	TRBJ2-1	.	.	TGCGCCAGCAGCTTGGTGGGGCAGGGGATCAATGAGCAGTTCTTC	CASSLVGQGINEQFF
TRBV5-1	TRBJ1-1	.	.	TGCGCCAGCAGCTTGGAAATCGGGGGAACTGAAGCTTTCTTT	CASSLEIGGTEAFF
TRBV7-9	TRBJ2-5	.	TRBD2	TGTGCCAGCAGCCCCGGGACTAGTTCAGAGACCCAGTACTTC	CASSPGTSSETQYF
TRBV19	TRBJ2-1	few	TRBD1	TGTGCCAGTAGTGTTTCAGGGGGCCCGAATAAGTTCTTC	CASSVSGGPNKFF
TRBV7-2	TRBJ1-2	few	.	TGTGCCAGCAGCTTAGAGCCTAACTATGGCTACACCTTC	CASSLEPNYGYTF
TRBV2	TRBJ2-3	.	TRBD2	TGTGCCAGCCTGGGGCGGGGGAGCACAGATACGCAGTATTTT	CASLGRGSTDTQYF
TRBV4-1	TRBJ1-2	few	TRBD1	TGCGCCAGCAGCCAGGACAGGGTTGGCGGCTACACCTTC	CASSQDRVGGYTF
TRBV4-3	TRBJ2-1	few	.	TGCGCCAGCAGCCATTCCCACCCGGGCAATGAGCAGTTCTTC	CASSHSHPGNEQFF
TRBV7-2	TRBJ2-7	.	.	TGTGCCAGCGGGCCGACCTACGAGCAGTACTTC	CASGPTYEQYF
TRBV9	TRBJ2-7	few	.	TGTGCCAGCAGCGTAGCCGTCGGGGATACCTACGAGCAGTACTTC	CASSVAVGDTYEQYF
TRBV30	TRBJ2-7	.	TRBD2	TGTGCCTGGACTAGCGGGAGGAACGAGCAGTACTTC	CAWTSGRNEQYF
TRBV18	TRBJ2-5	few	.	TGTGCCAGCTTCCCCGATCTCCAGGGAACCCAGTACTTC	CASFPDLQGTQYF
TRBV27	TRBJ1-1	.	.	TGTGCCAGCAGTTTAGACAGTTGGACCCCCACTGAAGCTTTCTTT	CASSLDSWTPTEAFF
TRBV5-1	TRBJ2-6	few	TRBD2	TGCGCCAGCAAGCGGGACCTCTCTGGGGCCAACGTCCTGACTTTC	CASKRDLSGANVLTF
TRBV2	TRBJ2-7	.	.	TGTGCCAGCAGGCTTACAGAGTCCTCCTACGAGCAGTACTTC	CASRLTESSYEQYF
TRBV30	TRBJ1-2	.	.	TGTGCCTGGACCGAGCACTATGGCTACACCTTC	CAWTEHYGYTF
TRBV7-9	TRBJ2-2	.	TRBD2	TGTGCCAGCAGCTTCGGGGGGGCGAACACCGGGGAGCTGTTTTTT	CASSFGGANTGELFF
TRBV19	TRBJ1-1	.	.	TGTGCCAGTACCACGACAGTTAACACTGAAGCTTTCTTT	CASTTTVNTEAFF
TRBV5-1	TRBJ2-7	.	TRBD1	TGCGCCAGCAGCTACCGATTCGGACAGGGCCCCGACTACGAGCAGTACTTC	CASSYRFGQGPDYEQYF
TRBV18	TRBJ2-3	few	TRBD1	TGTGCCAGCTCGGCCGGGACAGGAGATACGCAGTATTTT	CASSAGTGDTQYF
TRBV7-3	TRBJ2-1	.	TRBD2	TGTGCCAGCAGCCGCCAGCTAGCGGGACCCAATGAGCAGTTCTTC	CASSRQLAGPNEQFF
TRBV30	TRBJ2-3	few	.	TGTGCCTGGAGTCAACGACACACAGATACGCAGTATTTT	CAWSQRHTDTQYF
TRBV19	TRBJ1-1	few	TRBD1	TGTGCCAGTAGTATCGACAGGGCTGGCACTGAAGCTTTCTTT	CASSIDRAGTEAFF
TRBV6-5	TRBJ1-4	.	.	TGTGCCAGCAGTTACTCGCCAGGGAGGGAAAAACTGTTTTTT	CASSYSPGREKLFF
TRBV5-1	TRBJ2-5	.	TRBD1	TGCGCCAGCAGCTTGGGGACAGGGACCGAGACCCAGTACTTC	CASSLGTGTETQYF
TRBV28	TRBJ1-6	few	.	TGTGCCACTCGGGGATTTTATAATTCACCCCTCCACTTT	CATRGFYNSPLHF
TRBV30	TRBJ2-2	few	TRBD2	TGTGCCTGGCAATCCGGGACTAGAAGCACCGGGGAGCTGTTTTTT	CAWQSGTRSTGELFF
TRBV10-3	TRBJ2-1	.	TRBD2	TGTGCCATCAGCTTACCTGCGACTAGCGGCTCCTACAATGAGCAGTTCTTC	CAISLPATSGSYNEQFF
TRBV4-1	TRBJ2-5	.	TRBD1	TGCGCCAGCAGCCACGGACAGGGAGGCGAGACCCAGTACTTC	CASSHGQGGETQYF
TRBV11-2	TRBJ1-3	.	.	TGTGCCAGCAGCGACAACTCTGGAAACACCATATATTTT	CASSDNSGNTIYF
TRBV5-4	TRBJ2-7	few	.	TGTGCCAGCAGTGATGCCCTGGACAGAAACGAGCAGTACTTC	CASSDALDRNEQYF
TRBV11-1	TRBJ2-1	few	.	TGTGCCAGCAGCTTATTCAGCGGAACCTACAATGAGCAGTTCTTC	CASSLFSGTYNEQFF